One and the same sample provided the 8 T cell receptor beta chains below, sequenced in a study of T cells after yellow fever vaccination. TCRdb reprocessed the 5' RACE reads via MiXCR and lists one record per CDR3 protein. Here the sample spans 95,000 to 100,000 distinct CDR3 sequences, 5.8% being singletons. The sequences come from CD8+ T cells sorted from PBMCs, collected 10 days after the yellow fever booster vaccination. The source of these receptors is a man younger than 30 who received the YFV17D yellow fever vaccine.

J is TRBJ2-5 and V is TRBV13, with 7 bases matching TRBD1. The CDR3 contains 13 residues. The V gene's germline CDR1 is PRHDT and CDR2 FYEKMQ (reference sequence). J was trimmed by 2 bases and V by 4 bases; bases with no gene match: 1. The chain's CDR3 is CASSSDRQETQYF. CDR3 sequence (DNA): TGTGCCAGCAGCTCGGACAGGCAAGAGACCCAGTACTTC.

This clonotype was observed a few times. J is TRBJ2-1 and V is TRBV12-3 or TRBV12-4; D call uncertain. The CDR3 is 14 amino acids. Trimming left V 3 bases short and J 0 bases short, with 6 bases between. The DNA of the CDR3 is TGTGCCAGCAGTTTTTCAGACTCCTACAATGAGCAGTTCTTC. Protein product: CASSFSDSYNEQFF.

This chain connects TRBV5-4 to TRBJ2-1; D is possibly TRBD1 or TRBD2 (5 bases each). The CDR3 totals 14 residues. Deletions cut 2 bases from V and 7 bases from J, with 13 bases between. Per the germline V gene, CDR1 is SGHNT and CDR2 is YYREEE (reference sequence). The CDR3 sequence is CASSLVEGRNEQFF. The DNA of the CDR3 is TGTGCCAGCAGCTTAGTTGAGGGGCGGAATGAGCAGTTCTTC.

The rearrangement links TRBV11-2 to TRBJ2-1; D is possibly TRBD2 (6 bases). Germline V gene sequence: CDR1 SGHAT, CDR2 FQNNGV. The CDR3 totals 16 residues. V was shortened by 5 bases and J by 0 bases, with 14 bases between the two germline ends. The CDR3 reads CASSGAAGSSYNEQFF. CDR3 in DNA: TGTGCCAGCAGCGGAGCGGCGGGATCCTCCTACAATGAGCAGTTCTTC.

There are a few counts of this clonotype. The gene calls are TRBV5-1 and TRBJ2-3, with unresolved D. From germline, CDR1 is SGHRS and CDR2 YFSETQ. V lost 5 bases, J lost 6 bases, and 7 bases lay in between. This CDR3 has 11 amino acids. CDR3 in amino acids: CASRETDTQYF. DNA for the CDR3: TGCGCCAGCAGAGAGACGGATACGCAGTATTTT.

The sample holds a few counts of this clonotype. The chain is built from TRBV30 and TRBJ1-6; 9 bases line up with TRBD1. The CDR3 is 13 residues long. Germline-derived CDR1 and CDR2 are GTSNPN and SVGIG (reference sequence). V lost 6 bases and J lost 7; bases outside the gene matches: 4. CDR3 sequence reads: CACSTGGNSPLHF. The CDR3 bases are TGTGCCTGTTCCACAGGGGGCAATTCACCCCTCCACTTT.

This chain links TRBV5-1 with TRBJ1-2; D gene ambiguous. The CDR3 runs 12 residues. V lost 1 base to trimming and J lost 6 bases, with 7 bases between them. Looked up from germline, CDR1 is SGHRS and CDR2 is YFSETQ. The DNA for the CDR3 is TGCGCCAGCAGCTTGCCAGACGATGGCTACACCTTC. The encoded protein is CASSLPDDGYTF. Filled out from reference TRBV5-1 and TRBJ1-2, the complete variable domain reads KAGVTQTPRYLIKTRGQQVTLSCSPISGHRSVSWYQQTPGQGLQFLFEYFSETQRNKGNFPGRFSGRQFSNSRSEMNVSTLELGDSALYLCASSLPDDGYTFGSGTRLTVV.

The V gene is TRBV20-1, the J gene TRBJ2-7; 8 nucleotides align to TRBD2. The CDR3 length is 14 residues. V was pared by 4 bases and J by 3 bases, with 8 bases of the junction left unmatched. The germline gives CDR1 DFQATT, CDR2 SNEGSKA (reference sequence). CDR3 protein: CSATPSGGLYEQYV. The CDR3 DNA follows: TGCAGTGCTACCCCCAGCGGGGGTCTCTACGAGCAGTACGTC.